The T cell receptor (beta chain) described here comes from a study of blood T cell repertoires in COVID-19. Looking at the study overall: Whether acute or convalescent, the COVID-19 samples came from the United States, Italy and Spain. The cDNA or gDNA used as material had been derived from T cells, B-cell-depleted T cells, or PBMCs.

The CDR3 is 16 residues long. Looked up from germline, CDR1 is SGDLS and CDR2 is YYNGEE. The ends lost 0 bases at V and 2 bases at J; junction bases unmatched: 7. Original methodology: Amplification of reference gene primers provided the estimated nucleated cell counts. Profiled with immunoSEQ multiplex PCR; TCRdb holds only in-frame clones, not every one. Clone size and V and J calls were adopted from that table, with D and trimming inferred from the DNA. The table lists 200,000 to 250,000 clones, roughly four fifths of them singletons. This TCR was sampled from a woman between 35 and 50 years old with acute or convalescent COVID-19. This chain joins TRBV9 and TRBJ1-2, with TRBD1 matching 7 bases. The sample was peripheral blood. The CDR3 loop is CASSVGYRGSNYGYTF. DNA for the CDR3: TGTGCCAGCAGCGTAGGATACAGGGGATCAAACTATGGCTACACCTTC.